The rows below give T cell receptor beta chains drawn from one sample of a study of Ad26.COV2.S vaccination and SARS-CoV-2 variants. Produced via immunoSEQ multiplex PCR; TCRdb's table is partial and in-frame only. The sample contains around 450,000 clones, approximately 92% of which appear only once. The sequencing used peripheral blood, collected in a trial of Ad26.COV2.S vaccine versus placebo. These TCRs come from a person between 18 and 65 years old who received the Ad26.COV2.S COVID-19 vaccine or a placebo. Each CDR3 is given with its conserved first and last residue. Each record gives: clone size, V gene, J gene, D gene, CDR3 DNA, CDR3 protein. The D gene is left open where the match is weak. Size values are once, few and many counts, or a class for expanded clones, and some rows have none.

>-|TRBV7-9|TRBJ2-1|-
TGTGCCAGCAGCTTAGTCCCGGGGGGCTGGAATGAGCAGTTCTTC
CASSLVPGGWNEQFF
>few|TRBV6-5|TRBJ1-2|-
TGTGCCAGCAGTTACTCGGGTTCGGCGAACTATGGCTACACCTTC
CASSYSGSANYGYTF
>-|TRBV6-2/TRBV6-3|TRBJ2-2|TRBD2
TGTGCCAGCAGTTACTCGATCCGGGGGGAAGACACCGGGGAGCTGTTTTTT
CASSYSIRGEDTGELFF
>-|TRBV7-2|TRBJ1-4|-
TGTGCCAGCAGCTTATTACCGGGTCCCGACTTCAATGAAAAACTGTTTTTT
CASSLLPGPDFNEKLFF
>-|TRBV27|TRBJ2-3|-
TGTGCCAGCAGCTATTGGGGCTCGGCAGATACGCAGTATTTT
CASSYWGSADTQYF
>-|TRBV5-4|TRBJ2-6|-
TGTGCCAGTGCCGGACCTCTTAAAGTGGGGGCCAACGTCCTGACTTTC
CASAGPLKVGANVLTF
>-|TRBV5-6|TRBJ2-2|-
TGTGCCAGCAGCTGGGGGGCAGGGGACACCGGGGAGCTGTTTTTT
CASSWGAGDTGELFF
>-|TRBV5-6|TRBJ1-1|-
TGTGCCAGCAGCTTTTTCCAGGGCGGGGGGAACACTGAAGCTTTCTTT
CASSFFQGGGNTEAFF
>-|TRBV7-6|TRBJ2-5|TRBD2
TGTGCCAGCAGCTTAGGTCTCGGGACTAGCGGGGGACAAGAGACCCAGTACTTC
CASSLGLGTSGGQETQYF
>-|TRBV25-1|TRBJ1-6|-
TGTGCCAGCAGTGAAACGGTTTCACCCCTCCACTTT
CASSETVSPLHF
>-|TRBV9|TRBJ2-2|-
TGTGCCAGCAGCCCCTGGGGGAGCCCCGCCGGGGAGCTGTTTTTT
CASSPWGSPAGELFF
>-|TRBV28|TRBJ1-4|-
TGTGCCAGCAGTTTGGGGGGGCGGTCAAGTGAAAAACTGTTTTTT
CASSLGGRSSEKLFF
>-|TRBV10-3|TRBJ2-5|-
TGTGCCATCAGCGATGGATCTCGTAGCGGTCGTGATGAGACCCAGTACTTC
CAISDGSRSGRDETQYF
>-|TRBV9|TRBJ2-3|TRBD2
TGTGCCAGCAGCCCTCGGGGGGGAAGCACAGATACGCAGTATTTT
CASSPRGGSTDTQYF
>-|TRBV9|TRBJ2-1|-
TGTGCCAGCAGCGTATTAATGAGCCCGAGGGATGAGCAGTTCTTC
CASSVLMSPRDEQFF
>-|TRBV5-8|TRBJ2-3|-
TGTGCCAGCAGGAAAAGAAGGAATACGCAGTATTTT
CASRKRRNTQYF
>-|TRBV6-4|TRBJ1-1|-
TGTGCCAGCAGTGAGGGGGGTGAAGCTTTCTTT
CASSEGGEAFF
>-|TRBV19|TRBJ1-5|-
TGTGCCAGTAGACCAACGGGAGCAAACCTTCATCAGCCCCAGCATTTT
CASRPTGANLHQPQHF
>-|TRBV7-2|TRBJ2-5|-
TGTGCCAGCAGCTTAATCTGGACAGCCCAAGAGACCCAGTACTTC
CASSLIWTAQETQYF
>once|TRBV19|TRBJ2-7|-
TGTGCCAGTAGTATGCGGGTCGGGGCCGAGCAGTACTTC
CASSMRVGAEQYF
>-|TRBV7-3|TRBJ1-2|TRBD1
TGTGCCAGCAGCTCGGGACAGGGGTACGGCTACACCTTC
CASSSGQGYGYTF
>-|TRBV12-3/TRBV12-4|TRBJ2-7|-
TGTGCCAGCAGTTTAAGGGCGGCCACAAAGAGGAACTTC
CASSLRAATKRNF